These T cell receptor beta chains were read from a single sample in a study of CDR3 diversity in severe acne. A single record per CDR3 protein comes from TCRdb applying MiXCR to the PCR reads. The data hold 97,000 or so distinct CDR3 sequences, with 51% observed a single time. Sample: blood. These receptor sequences come from a male donor with acne. Both conserved end residues are part of each CDR3. The D gene is left open where the match is weak. Expanded clones get a size class; other rows say once, few or many, or leave the size out.

d_gene	abundance	v_gene	j_gene	CDR3aa	CDR3nt
TRBD2	NA	TRBV6-4	TRBJ2-4	CASSPRLAGANIQYF	TGTGCCAGCAGTCCGCGACTAGCGGGAGCAAACATTCAGTACTTC
TRBD2	medium-sized	TRBV7-9	TRBJ2-7	CASSLLAGDEQYF	TGTGCCAGCAGCTTACTAGCGGGCGACGAGCAGTACTTC
NA	many	TRBV28	TRBJ1-2	CASRRDNSFYGYTF	TGTGCCAGCAGGAGGGACAACTCCTTCTATGGCTACACCTTC
TRBD1	NA	TRBV20-1	TRBJ2-1	CSAGDRASGEQFF	TGCAGTGCAGGGGACAGGGCCTCTGGGGAGCAGTTCTTC
NA	many	TRBV5-5	TRBJ2-5	CASSLRGNQETQYF	TGTGCCAGCAGCTTGAGGGGCAACCAAGAGACCCAGTACTTC
NA	many	TRBV19	TRBJ1-2	CASSIGAGISGGYTF	TGTGCCAGTAGTATAGGAGCCGGTATCAGTGGTGGCTACACCTTC
NA	many	TRBV20-1	TRBJ1-2	CSAREDSAYGYTF	TGCAGTGCTAGAGAGGACAGTGCCTATGGCTACACCTTC
NA	NA	TRBV20-1	TRBJ1-5	CSASGITPHQPQHF	TGCAGTGCTAGTGGAATCACACCTCATCAGCCCCAGCATTTT
TRBD1	NA	TRBV14	TRBJ2-7	CASSMDRVRDEQYF	TGTGCCAGCAGCATGGACAGGGTACGCGACGAGCAGTACTTC
TRBD1	NA	TRBV15	TRBJ2-7	CATSKGQGFYEQYF	TGTGCCACCAGCAAGGGACAGGGTTTCTACGAGCAGTACTTC
NA	NA	TRBV2	TRBJ1-2	CASSQGPRGGYGYTF	TGTGCCAGCAGCCAAGGGCCGAGGGGCGGCTATGGCTACACCTTC
TRBD2	once	TRBV20-1	TRBJ2-3	CSARQRTSGNTDTQYF	TGCAGTGCTAGACAAAGGACTAGCGGGAATACAGATACGCAGTATTTT
NA	once	TRBV20-1	TRBJ2-1	CSARDLEGKSSNEQFF	TGCAGTGCTAGAGATCTCGAAGGGAAATCCAGCAATGAGCAGTTCTTC
NA	NA	TRBV20-1	TRBJ1-6	CSARSVGNSPLHF	TGCAGTGCTAGATCCGTGGGTAATTCACCCCTCCACTTT
NA	NA	TRBV2	TRBJ2-6	CASRGSSGANVLTF	TGTGCCAGCAGGGGGAGCTCTGGGGCCAACGTCCTGACTTTC
TRBD2	NA	TRBV2	TRBJ2-3	CASSPPSGRVNEQYF	TGTGCCAGCAGTCCCCCTAGCGGGAGGGTGAATGAGCAGTATTTT
NA	NA	TRBV12-5	TRBJ1-1	CASGLTGTTEAFF	TGTGCTAGTGGTTTAACAGGGACCACTGAAGCTTTCTTT
NA	NA	TRBV7-9	TRBJ1-1	CASSPDTEAFF	TGTGCCAGCAGCCCGGACACTGAAGCTTTCTTT
NA	once	TRBV20-1	TRBJ1-1	CSAQLNTEAFF	TGCAGTGCCCAGTTGAACACTGAAGCTTTCTTT
NA	many	TRBV20-1	TRBJ2-1	CSAIPRSSYNEQFF	TGCAGTGCTATACCACGGAGCTCCTACAATGAGCAGTTCTTC
NA	NA	TRBV6-5	TRBJ2-5	CASSYSWGEETQYF	TGTGCCAGCAGTTACTCCTGGGGGGAGGAGACCCAGTACTTC
TRBD2	NA	TRBV10-3	TRBJ2-7	CASLTSAKSYEQYF	TGTGCCAGCCTCACTAGCGCGAAATCCTACGAGCAGTACTTC
TRBD2	many	TRBV5-8	TRBJ2-1	CASSFIGSSGSGREQFF	TGTGCCAGCAGCTTTATCGGATCCTCGGGAAGCGGGAGGGAGCAGTTCTTC
NA	many	TRBV7-9	TRBJ1-1	CASSPRASNTEAFF	TGTGCCAGCAGCCCCCGAGCCTCGAACACTGAAGCTTTCTTT
NA	NA	TRBV4-3	TRBJ2-5	CASSQEAGIQETQYF	TGCGCCAGCAGCCAAGAGGCTGGGATCCAAGAGACCCAGTACTTC
TRBD1	many	TRBV6-5	TRBJ1-1	CASSSTGGASTEAFF	TGTGCCAGCAGCTCGACAGGGGGGGCGAGCACTGAAGCTTTCTTT
TRBD1	many	TRBV6-1	TRBJ1-6	CASSEETGVSPLHF	TGTGCCAGCAGTGAAGAGACAGGGGTTTCACCCCTCCACTTT
TRBD2	few	TRBV25-1	TRBJ2-5	CASSDTAGEETQYF	TGTGCCAGCAGTGATACAGCGGGAGAAGAGACCCAGTACTTC
NA	NA	TRBV27	TRBJ2-5	CASSLDPGTGQPQYF	TGTGCCAGCAGTTTAGATCCAGGGACGGGTCAGCCCCAGTACTTC
TRBD1	NA	TRBV5-7	TRBJ2-2	CASSSTPGQRSPNTGELFF	TGTGCCAGCAGCTCAACCCCGGGACAGCGCTCTCCGAACACCGGGGAGCTGTTTTTT
TRBD2	few	TRBV11-2	TRBJ2-1	CASSFPMRKGLGYNEQFF	TGTGCCAGCAGCTTCCCTATGAGGAAGGGACTAGGCTACAATGAGCAGTTCTTC
NA	NA	TRBV15	TRBJ2-7	CATSPREQYF	TGTGCCACCAGCCCACGGGAGCAGTACTTC
NA	NA	TRBV5-1	TRBJ2-3	CASSLEQGSSTDTQYF	TGCGCCAGCAGCTTGGAGCAGGGGTCTAGCACAGATACGCAGTATTTT
TRBD1	NA	TRBV5-1	TRBJ2-7	CASSLMAQGPYEQYF	TGCGCCAGCAGCTTGATGGCACAGGGGCCCTACGAGCAGTACTTC
NA	NA	TRBV6-6	TRBJ2-3	CASSSSGSLTDTQYF	TGTGCCAGCAGCTCCTCAGGGTCATTAACAGATACGCAGTATTTT
TRBD1	NA	TRBV20-1	TRBJ1-5	CSAPGTGGGQPQHF	TGCAGTGCCCCCGGGACAGGGGGCGGTCAGCCCCAGCATTTT
NA	many	TRBV27	TRBJ2-5	CASSGVVGETQYF	TGTGCCAGCAGCGGAGTAGTGGGAGAGACCCAGTACTTC
TRBD1	few	TRBV12-3/TRBV12-4	TRBJ2-7	CASSPDRGENEQYF	TGTGCCAGCAGCCCCGACAGGGGGGAGAACGAGCAGTACTTC
TRBD1	NA	TRBV25-1	TRBJ1-5	CASSEDRASQPQHF	TGTGCCAGCAGTGAGGACAGGGCCAGTCAGCCCCAGCATTTT
TRBD2	once	TRBV20-1	TRBJ2-2	CSARGTSGRAPGELFF	TGCAGTGCTAGAGGGACTAGCGGGAGGGCCCCCGGGGAGCTGTTTTTT
NA	NA	TRBV19	TRBJ2-7	CASSPGIIYKQYF	TGTGCCAGCAGCCCCGGGATCATCTACAAGCAGTACTTC
NA	NA	TRBV7-2	TRBJ1-5	CASSYLAGQPQHF	TGTGCCAGCAGCTACCTGGCCGGTCAGCCCCAGCATTTT
NA	many	TRBV5-1	TRBJ2-2	CASSSQGNPSYGELFF	TGCGCCAGCAGCTCCCAGGGAAATCCATCATACGGGGAGCTGTTTTTT
TRBD2	many	TRBV9	TRBJ2-1	CASGGLAVSNEQFF	TGTGCCAGCGGGGGACTAGCGGTTAGCAATGAGCAGTTCTTC
NA	NA	TRBV6-5	TRBJ1-5	CASSIGSNQPQHF	TGTGCCAGCAGCATAGGTAGCAATCAGCCCCAGCATTTT